A single sample gave rise to the 10 T cell receptor beta chains below, sequenced in a study of blood T cell repertoires in COVID-19. Profiled with immunoSEQ multiplex PCR; TCRdb holds only in-frame clones, not every one. Seen here are 110,000 or so clones, approximately 81% observed once, and the top ten hold 3% to 3.5%. Sequenced sample: peripheral blood. Every receptor here comes from a man in his forties with acute or convalescent COVID-19.

The rearrangement links TRBV7-3 to TRBJ2-1; 11 positions agree with TRBD2. V shed 5 bases and J 5 bases; nucleotides not matched to a gene: 8. CDR3 length: 16 residues. Germline-derived CDR1 and CDR2 are SGHTA and FQGTGA. In DNA, the CDR3 is TGTGCCAGCAGCAATAGCGGGGGGGCCTTGAACAATGAGCAGTTCTTC. Amino acid sequence: CASSNSGGALNNEQFF.

The CDR3: CASSYSDRGTYEQYF. CDR3 DNA sequence: TGTGCCAGCAGTTACTCTGACAGGGGGACCTACGAGCAGTACTTC. The chain carries TRBV6-5 and TRBJ2-7, with 9 bases matching TRBD1. The length of the CDR3 is 15 residues. Looked up from germline, CDR1 is MNHEY and CDR2 is SVGAGI. With 0 bases clipped from V and 2 bases from J, the junction kept 2 bases outside the gene matches.

This chain uses TRBV2 with TRBJ1-2, with 7 bases fitting TRBD1. The CDR3 is 15 amino acids. J was trimmed by 5 bases and V by 9 bases; bases with no gene match: 15. Germline-derived CDR1 and CDR2 are SNHLY and FYNNEI. CDR3 region: CASPIAGTAMYGYTF. The CDR3 DNA sequence: TGTGCCAGTCCCATCGCCGGGACAGCCATGTATGGCTACACCTTC.

The chain links TRBV19 to TRBJ2-2, with D perhaps matching TRBD1 (6 bases). CDR3 size: 18 residues. V was clipped by 3 bases and J by 3 bases, with 20 bases between them. The germline V gene encodes CDR1 LNHDA and CDR2 SQIVND (reference sequence). CDR3 residues: CASSMRPLQGTYTGELFF. In nucleotides, the CDR3 is TGTGCCAGTAGTATGCGGCCGCTACAGGGTACCTACACCGGGGAGCTGTTTTTT.

The chain carries TRBV4-1 and TRBJ1-2, with 9 nucleotides matching TRBD1. The germline V gene has CDR1 MGHRA and CDR2 YSYEKL. V gave up 4 bases and J gave up 2 bases; unmatched junction bases: 11. The CDR3 length is 17 residues. The CDR3 DNA reads as TGCGCCAGCAGCCTCACACAGGGGGCCCGCGACAACTATGGCTACACCTTC. Translated, it gives CASSLTQGARDNYGYTF.

The chain employs TRBV2 and TRBJ1-1, with D possibly TRBD1 on 6 matching bases. Germline CDR1 is SNHLY and CDR2 is FYNNEI. The CDR3 consists of 13 residues. Trimming removed 6 bases from V and 5 bases from J, with 13 bases in between. The CDR3 nucleotides are TGTGCCAGCAGGAAAGAAGGGGGAACTGAAGCTTTCTTT. This codes for CASRKEGGTEAFF. The variable domain in full, completed from reference TRBV2 and TRBJ1-1, reads EPEVTQTPSHQVTQMGQEVILRCVPISNHLYFYWYRQILGQKVEFLVSFYNNEISEKSEIFDDQFSVERPDGSNFTLKIRSTKLEDSAMYFCASRKEGGTEAFFGQGTRLTVV.

The rearrangement uses TRBV18 and TRBJ2-3, with 8 nucleotides matching TRBD1. After removal of 9 bases from V and 4 bases from J, the junction contained 9 bases not matched to a gene. Per the germline V gene, CDR1 is KGHSH and CDR2 is LQKENI. This CDR3 has 14 residues. Here the CDR3 reads CASSGTGGSDTQYF. The CDR3 DNA reads TGTGCCAGTTCAGGGACAGGCGGTTCAGATACGCAGTATTTT.

The V gene is TRBV19, the J gene TRBJ2-7; 8 nucleotides align to TRBD2. Germline assignment: CDR1 LNHDA and CDR2 SQIVND (reference sequence). Trimming took 1 base from V and 6 from J; bases not matched to a gene: 5. CDR3 size: 14 residues. CDR3 amino acids: CASSIGGGLAEQYF. The DNA for the CDR3 is TGTGCCAGTAGTATAGGCGGGGGGCTCGCCGAGCAGTACTTC.

The chain carries TRBV7-2 and TRBJ2-1, with 7 bases fitting TRBD2. The V segment lost 6 bases and the J segment 8 bases; nucleotides outside the gene matches: 7. The germline V gene encodes CDR1 SGHTA and CDR2 FQGNSA. The CDR3 contains 13 residues. The CDR3 DNA is TGTGCCAGCAGTTCTAGTCGGGAGGATGAGCAGTTCTTC. Translating gives CASSSSREDEQFF.

The genes are TRBV19 and TRBJ2-7; the D gene is possibly TRBD1 (6 bases). Germline assignment: CDR1 LNHDA and CDR2 SQIVND (reference sequence). V was cut by 2 bases and J by 5 bases, with 10 bases left in between. The length of the CDR3 is 13 residues. This CDR3 is CASSIITGHEQYF. In nucleotides, the CDR3 is TGTGCCAGTAGTATAATCACAGGGCACGAGCAGTACTTC.